This TCR beta chain is from a study of shared clonotypes between healthy human individuals. Study-wide results and caveats: Depth was large, yet rarefaction showed that sorted-subset sequencing was incomplete.

Every immunoSEQ plate was one replicate of a subset's evenly spread DNA. Repertoires were generated with immunoSEQ multiplex PCR, while TCRdb's copy carries only in-frame clones and drops some. The sample lists 2 million to 2.5 million clones; roughly 91% were seen once. About this clone itself: The antigen remains unidentified.

The length of the CDR3 is 18 residues. From germline, CDR1 is SEHNR and CDR2 FQNEAQ (reference sequence). V was pared by 0 bases and J by 4 bases, with 21 bases between. The naive CD8 population came from CD45RO-negative cells selected for CCR7, without terminally differentiated effector memory CD45RA+ cells. The chain couples TRBV7-9 to TRBJ2-5, with D possibly TRBD1 on 5 matching bases. The TCR originated in a young man in good health. Some clones in this sample may be carry-over from other donors' samples. The sample consisted of naive CD8+ T cells from PBMCs. The CDR3 region is CASSLADRMWVGAETQYF. The CDR3, as DNA: TGTGCCAGCAGCTTAGCGGACCGCATGTGGGTTGGGGCAGAGACCCAGTACTTC.